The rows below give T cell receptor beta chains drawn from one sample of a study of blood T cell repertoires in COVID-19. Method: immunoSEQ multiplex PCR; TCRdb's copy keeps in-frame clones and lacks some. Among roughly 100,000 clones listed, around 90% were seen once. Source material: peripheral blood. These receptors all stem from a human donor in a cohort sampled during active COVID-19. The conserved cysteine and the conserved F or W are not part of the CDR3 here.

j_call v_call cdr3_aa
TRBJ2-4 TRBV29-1 SVRPGQGKNIQY
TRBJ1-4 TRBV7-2 ASSLSGATNEKLF
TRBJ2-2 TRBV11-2 ASSLDSVTGELF
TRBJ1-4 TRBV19 ASSGGGANEKLF
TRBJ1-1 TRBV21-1 ASSNLRPGNTEAF
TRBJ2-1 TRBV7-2 ASSLVGGHNEQF
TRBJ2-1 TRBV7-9 ASSLSGRAYNEQF
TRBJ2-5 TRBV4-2 ASSHLSGGPQETQY
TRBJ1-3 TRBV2 ATRDRIDRSGNTIY
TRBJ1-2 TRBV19 ASSVYSTNYGYT
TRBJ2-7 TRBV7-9 ASSLRGQGAGYEQY
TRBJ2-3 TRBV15 ATSRPASGGFTDTQY
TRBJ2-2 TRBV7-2 ASDRGTGELF
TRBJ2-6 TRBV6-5 ASRQGGSGANVLT
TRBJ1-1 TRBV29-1 SVRGGTEAF
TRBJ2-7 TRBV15 ATSRGLAEDYEQY
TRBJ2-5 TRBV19 ASARDRRETQY
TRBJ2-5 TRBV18 ASSPGGETQY
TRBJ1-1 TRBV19 ASSMGTRGNTEAF
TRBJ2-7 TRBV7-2 ASSPRAGVSYEQY
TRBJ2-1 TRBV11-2 ASSLRLAGGLDEQF
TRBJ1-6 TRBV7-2 ASSLATSNSPLH
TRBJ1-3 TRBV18 ASSPPSNSLTGNTIY
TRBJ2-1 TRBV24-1 ATSPGTSGGNEQF
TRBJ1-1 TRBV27 ASRGAYTEAF
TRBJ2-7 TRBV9 ASSTNRDRDRSYEQY
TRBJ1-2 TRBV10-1 ASSTPNGHWAEPGGYT
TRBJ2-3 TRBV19 ASSKGTARDRSTDTQY
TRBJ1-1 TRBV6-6 ASGQLYDTEAF
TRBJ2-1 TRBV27 ASSLTTDSYNEQF
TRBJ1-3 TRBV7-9 ASSSGGFSGNTIY
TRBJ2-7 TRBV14 ASSPAGDHEQY
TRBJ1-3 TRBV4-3 ASSQEVGAGNTIY
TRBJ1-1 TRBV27 ASSRDRTNTEAF
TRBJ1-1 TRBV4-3 ASSSGQAGNTEAF
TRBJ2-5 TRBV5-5 ASSRKGFQETQY
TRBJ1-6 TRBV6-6 ASRDRKKSTTSPLH
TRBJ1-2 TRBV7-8 ASSYRQGALANYGYT
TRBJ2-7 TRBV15 ATSRNLPTSVSTYEQY
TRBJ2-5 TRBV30 AWSEMDRDQETQY
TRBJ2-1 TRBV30 AWAPPPHDQEQF
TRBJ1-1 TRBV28 ASPGGTALNTEAF
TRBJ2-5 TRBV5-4 ASSLGGPIRETQY